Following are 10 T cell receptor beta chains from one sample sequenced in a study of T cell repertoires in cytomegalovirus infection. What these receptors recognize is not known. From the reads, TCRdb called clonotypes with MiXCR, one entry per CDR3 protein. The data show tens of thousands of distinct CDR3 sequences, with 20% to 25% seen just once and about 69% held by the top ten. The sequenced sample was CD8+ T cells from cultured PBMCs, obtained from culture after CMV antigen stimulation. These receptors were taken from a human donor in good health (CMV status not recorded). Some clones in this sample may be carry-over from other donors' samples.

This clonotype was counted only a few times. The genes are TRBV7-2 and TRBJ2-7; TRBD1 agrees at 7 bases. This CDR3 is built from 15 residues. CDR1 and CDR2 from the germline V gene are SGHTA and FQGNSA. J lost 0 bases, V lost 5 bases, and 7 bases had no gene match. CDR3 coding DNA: TGTGCCAGCAGCAGGGGGCAGGGGAACTCCTACGAGCAGTACTTC. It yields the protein CASSRGQGNSYEQYF.

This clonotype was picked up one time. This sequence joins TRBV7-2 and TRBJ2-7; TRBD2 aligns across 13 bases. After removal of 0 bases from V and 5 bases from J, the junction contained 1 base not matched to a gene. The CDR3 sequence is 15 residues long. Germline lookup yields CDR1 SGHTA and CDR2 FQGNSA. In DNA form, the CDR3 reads TGTGCCAGCAGCTTAGCGGGACTAGCGGGGAACGAGCAGTACTTC. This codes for CASSLAGLAGNEQYF.

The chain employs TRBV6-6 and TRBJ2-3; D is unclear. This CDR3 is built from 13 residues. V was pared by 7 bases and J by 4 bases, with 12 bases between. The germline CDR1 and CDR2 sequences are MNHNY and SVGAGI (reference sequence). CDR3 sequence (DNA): TGTGCCAGCACTGACTGGGTCCCAGATACGCAGTATTTT. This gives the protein CASTDWVPDTQYF.

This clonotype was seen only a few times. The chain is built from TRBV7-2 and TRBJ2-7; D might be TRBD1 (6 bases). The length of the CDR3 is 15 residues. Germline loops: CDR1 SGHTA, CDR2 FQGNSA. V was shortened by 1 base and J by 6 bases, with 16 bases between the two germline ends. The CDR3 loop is CASSLGGQGAFEQYF. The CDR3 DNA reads TGTGCCAGCAGCTTAGGGGGGCAGGGTGCCTTCGAGCAGTACTTC. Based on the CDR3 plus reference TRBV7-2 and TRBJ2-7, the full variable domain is GAGVSQSPSNKVTEKGKDVELRCDPISGHTALYWYRQSLGQGLEFLIYFQGNSAPDKSGLPSDRFSAERTGGSVSTLTIQRTQQEDSAVYLCASSLGGQGAFEQYFGPGTRLTVT.

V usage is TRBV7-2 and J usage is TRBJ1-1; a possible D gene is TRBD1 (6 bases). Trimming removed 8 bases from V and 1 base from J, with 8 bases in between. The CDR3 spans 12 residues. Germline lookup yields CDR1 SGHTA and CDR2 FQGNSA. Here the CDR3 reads CASVQGNTEAFF. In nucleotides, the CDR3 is TGTGCCAGCGTACAGGGGAACACTGAAGCTTTCTTT.

This CDR3 is CASTTSEFLMNTEAFF. The CDR3 DNA reads as TGTGCCAGCACCACCTCCGAGTTCCTCATGAACACTGAAGCTTTCTTT. The chain has TRBV7-6 and TRBJ1-1; D is uncertain. Deletions cut 7 bases from V and 0 bases from J, with 18 bases between. From germline, CDR1 is SGHVS and CDR2 FNYEAQ. The length of the CDR3 is 16 residues.

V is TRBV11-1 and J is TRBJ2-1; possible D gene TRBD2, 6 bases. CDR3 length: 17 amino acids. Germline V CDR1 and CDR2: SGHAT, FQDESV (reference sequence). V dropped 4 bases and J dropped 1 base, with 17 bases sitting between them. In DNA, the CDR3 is TGTGCCAGCAGCTCCGGGACTCCCCTTTTGTCCTACAATGAGCAGTTCTTC. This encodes CASSSGTPLLSYNEQFF.

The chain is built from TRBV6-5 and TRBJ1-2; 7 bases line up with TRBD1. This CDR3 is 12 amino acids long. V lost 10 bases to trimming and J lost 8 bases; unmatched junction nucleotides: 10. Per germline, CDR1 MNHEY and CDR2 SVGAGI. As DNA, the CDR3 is TGTGCCATAAGACGGAGGGGGCAAGGCTACACCTTC. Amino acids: CAIRRRGQGYTF.

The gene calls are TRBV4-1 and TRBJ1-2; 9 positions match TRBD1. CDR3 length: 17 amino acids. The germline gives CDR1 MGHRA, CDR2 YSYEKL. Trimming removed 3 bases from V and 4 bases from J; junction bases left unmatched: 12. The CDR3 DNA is TGCGCCAGCAGCCAGGACTCGGACAGGGGAAATCTCTATGGCTACACCTTC. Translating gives CASSQDSDRGNLYGYTF.

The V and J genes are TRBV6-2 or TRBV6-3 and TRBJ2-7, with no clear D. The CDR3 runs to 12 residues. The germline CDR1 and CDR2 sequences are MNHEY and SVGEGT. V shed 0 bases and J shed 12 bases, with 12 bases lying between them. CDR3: CASSYSGKSRYF. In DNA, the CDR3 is TGTGCCAGCAGTTACTCGGGCAAGTCAAGGTACTTC.